The clone carrying this T cell receptor beta chain has a count of ten or more. Antigen unknown. This record belongs to a study of CD8 T cells in ankylosing spondylitis. Findings and limits, study-wide: The study identified a TCR beta motif of several highly homologous variants that appeared characteristic of ankylosing spondylitis blood.

TCRdb reanalysed the 5' RACE reads using MiXCR and keeps one entry per CDR3 protein. The sample lists 200,000 to 250,000 distinct CDR3 sequences; about 7.3% were seen once. The CDR3 contains 16 residues. The J segment lost 7 bases and the V segment lost 2 bases, leaving 7 bases of the junction unmatched. Per the germline V gene, CDR1 is SGHVS and CDR2 is FNYEAQ. This TCR came from a male donor with ankylosing spondylitis. The chain joins TRBV7-6 to TRBJ2-1, with TRBD2 matching over 11 bases. What was sequenced was blood, either unsorted or a sorted T cell fraction (not recorded which). The CDR3 sequence: CASSLWASGRTNEQFF. CDR3 nucleotides: TGTGCCAGCAGCTTATGGGCTAGCGGGAGGACAAATGAGCAGTTCTTC.